This TCR beta chain was documented in a study of PD-1 blockade in classical Hodgkin lymphoma. This CDR3 contains 13 residues. Trimming took 3 bases from V and 5 from J; bases not matched to a gene: 2. From germline, CDR1 is SEHNR and CDR2 FQNEAQ (reference sequence). Sequencing used immunoSEQ multiplex PCR; TCRdb keeps in-frame clones, though not all of them. The sample holds approximately 45,000 clones; approximately 91% are singletons and the top ten take approximately 4.9%. The time point: newly diagnosed, previously untreated cHL patient sample. The specimen sequenced was peripheral blood mononuclear cells (PBMCs). The chain carries TRBV7-9 and TRBJ2-7; 9 bases are shared with TRBD2. This clonotype originated in a human donor with classical Hodgkin lymphoma. The CDR3 here is CASSFGLANEQYF. CDR3 DNA sequence: TGTGCCAGCAGCTTCGGACTAGCGAACGAGCAGTACTTC.